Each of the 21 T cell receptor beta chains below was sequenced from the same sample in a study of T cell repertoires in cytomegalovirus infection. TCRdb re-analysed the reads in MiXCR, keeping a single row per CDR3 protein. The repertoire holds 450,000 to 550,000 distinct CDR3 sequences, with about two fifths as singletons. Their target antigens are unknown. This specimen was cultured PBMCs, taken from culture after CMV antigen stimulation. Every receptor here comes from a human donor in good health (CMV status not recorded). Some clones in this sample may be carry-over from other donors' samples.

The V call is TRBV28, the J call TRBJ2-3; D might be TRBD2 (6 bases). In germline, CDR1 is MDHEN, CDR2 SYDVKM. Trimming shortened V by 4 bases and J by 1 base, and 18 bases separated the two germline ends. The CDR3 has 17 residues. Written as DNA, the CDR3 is TGTGCCAGCAGTTCGCTACGGACTATAGATGGCACAGATACGCAGTATTTT. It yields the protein CASSSLRTIDGTDTQYF. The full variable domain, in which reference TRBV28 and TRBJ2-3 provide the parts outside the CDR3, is DVKVTQSSRYLVKRTGEKVFLECVQDMDHENMFWYRQDPGLGLRLIYFSYDVKMKEKGDIPEGYSVSREKKERFSLILESASTNQTSMYLCASSSLRTIDGTDTQYFGPGTRLTVL.

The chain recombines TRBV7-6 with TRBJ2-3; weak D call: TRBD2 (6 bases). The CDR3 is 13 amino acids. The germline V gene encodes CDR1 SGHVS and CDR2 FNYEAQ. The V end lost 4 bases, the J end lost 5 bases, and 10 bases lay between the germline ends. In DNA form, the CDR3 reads TGTGCCAGCAGCTGGAGGGGTCAAGATACGCAGTATTTT. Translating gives CASSWRGQDTQYF.

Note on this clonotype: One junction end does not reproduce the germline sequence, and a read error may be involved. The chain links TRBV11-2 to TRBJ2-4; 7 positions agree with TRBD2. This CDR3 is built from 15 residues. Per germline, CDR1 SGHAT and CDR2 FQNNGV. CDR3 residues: CASSTDLGRGTSGHF. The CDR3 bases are TGTGCCAGCAGCACCGACCTGGGGCGGGGGACCTCGGGCCACTTC.

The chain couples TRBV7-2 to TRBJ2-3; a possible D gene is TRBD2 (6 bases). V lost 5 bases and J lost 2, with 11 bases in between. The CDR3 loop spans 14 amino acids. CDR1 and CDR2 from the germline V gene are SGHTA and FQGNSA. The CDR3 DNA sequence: TGTGCCAGCAGCAAACGGACTATCACAGATACGCAGTATTTT. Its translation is CASSKRTITDTQYF.

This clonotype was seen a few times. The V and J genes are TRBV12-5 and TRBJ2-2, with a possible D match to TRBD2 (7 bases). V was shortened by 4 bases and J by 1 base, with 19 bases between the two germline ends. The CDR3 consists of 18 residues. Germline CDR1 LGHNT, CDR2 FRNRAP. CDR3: CASGSPGAGDKNTGELFF. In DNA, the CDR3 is TGTGCTAGTGGTTCCCCCGGCGCGGGGGACAAGAACACCGGGGAGCTGTTTTTT. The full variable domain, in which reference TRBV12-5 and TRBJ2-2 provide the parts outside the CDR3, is DARVTQTPRHKVTEMGQEVTMRCQPILGHNTVFWYRQTMMQGLELLAYFRNRAPLDDSGMPKDRFSAEMPDATLATLKIQPSEPRDSAVYFCASGSPGAGDKNTGELFFGEGSRLTVL.

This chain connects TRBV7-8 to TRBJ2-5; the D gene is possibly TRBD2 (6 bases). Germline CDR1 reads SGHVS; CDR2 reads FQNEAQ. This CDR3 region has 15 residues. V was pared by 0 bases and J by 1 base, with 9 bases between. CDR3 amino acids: CASSLAGRTQETQYF. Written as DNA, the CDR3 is TGTGCCAGCAGCTTAGCGGGGAGGACCCAAGAGACCCAGTACTTC.

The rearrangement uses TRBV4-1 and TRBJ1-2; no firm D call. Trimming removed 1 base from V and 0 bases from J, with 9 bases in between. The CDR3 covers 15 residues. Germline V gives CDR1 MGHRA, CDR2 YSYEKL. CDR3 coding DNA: TGCGCCAGCAGCCAAGTCCCCACAGCTAACTATGGCTACACCTTC. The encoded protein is CASSQVPTANYGYTF.

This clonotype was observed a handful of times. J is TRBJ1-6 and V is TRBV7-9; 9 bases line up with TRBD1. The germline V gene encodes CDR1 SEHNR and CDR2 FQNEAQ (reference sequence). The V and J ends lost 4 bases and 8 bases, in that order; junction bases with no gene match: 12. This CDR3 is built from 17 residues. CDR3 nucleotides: TGTGCCAGCAGCTCACACGATTGGACAGGGGTCGATTCACCCCTCCACTTT. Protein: CASSSHDWTGVDSPLHF.

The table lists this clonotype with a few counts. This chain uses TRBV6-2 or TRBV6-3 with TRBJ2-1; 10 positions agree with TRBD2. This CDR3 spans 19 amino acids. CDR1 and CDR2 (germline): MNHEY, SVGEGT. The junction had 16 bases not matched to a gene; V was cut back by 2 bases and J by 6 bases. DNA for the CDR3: TGTGCCAGCAGTTACCCTATTTGGGGGGCTAGCGGGAGTCTCAATGAGCAGTTCTTC. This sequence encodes CASSYPIWGASGSLNEQFF.

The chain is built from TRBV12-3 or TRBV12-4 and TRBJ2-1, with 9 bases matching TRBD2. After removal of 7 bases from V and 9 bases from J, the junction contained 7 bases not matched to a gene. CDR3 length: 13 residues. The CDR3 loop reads CASNPGLAGEQFF. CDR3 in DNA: TGTGCCAGCAACCCGGGACTAGCTGGTGAGCAGTTCTTC.

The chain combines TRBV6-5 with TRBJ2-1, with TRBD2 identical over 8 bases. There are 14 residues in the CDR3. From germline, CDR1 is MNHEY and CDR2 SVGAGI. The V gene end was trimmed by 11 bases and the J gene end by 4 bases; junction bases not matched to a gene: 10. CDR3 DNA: TGTGCCGCAGCACCCTTAGCGGGGTACAATGAGCAGTTCTTC. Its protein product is CAAAPLAGYNEQFF.

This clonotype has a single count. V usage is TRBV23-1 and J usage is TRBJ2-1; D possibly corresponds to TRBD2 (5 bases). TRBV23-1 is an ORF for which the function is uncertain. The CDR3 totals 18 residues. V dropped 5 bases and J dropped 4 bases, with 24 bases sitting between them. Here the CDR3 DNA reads TGCGCCAGCAGTGCCGGGGTAGGCCGTTGTTCTTGTTACAATGAGCAGTTCTTC. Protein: CASSAGVGRCSCYNEQFF.

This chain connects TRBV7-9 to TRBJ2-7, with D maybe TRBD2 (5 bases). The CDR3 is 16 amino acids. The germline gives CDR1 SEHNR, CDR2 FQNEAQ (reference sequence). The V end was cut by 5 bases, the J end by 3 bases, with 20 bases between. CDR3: CASSPAAGLEDYEQYF. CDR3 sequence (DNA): TGTGCCAGCAGCCCCGCCGCTGGGCTGGAGGACTACGAGCAGTACTTC. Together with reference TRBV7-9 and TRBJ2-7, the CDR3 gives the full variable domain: DTGVSQNPRHKITKRGQNVTFRCDPISEHNRLYWYRQTLGQGPEFLTYFQNEAQLEKSRLLSDRFSAERPKGSFSTLEIQRTEQGDSAMYLCASSPAAGLEDYEQYFGPGTRLTVT.

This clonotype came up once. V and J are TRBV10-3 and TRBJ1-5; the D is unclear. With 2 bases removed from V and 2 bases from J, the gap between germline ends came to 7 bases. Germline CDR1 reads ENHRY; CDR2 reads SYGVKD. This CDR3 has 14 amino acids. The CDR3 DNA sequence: TGTGCCATCAGTGAGGACGGAGGCAATCAGCCCCAGCATTTT. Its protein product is CAISEDGGNQPQHF.

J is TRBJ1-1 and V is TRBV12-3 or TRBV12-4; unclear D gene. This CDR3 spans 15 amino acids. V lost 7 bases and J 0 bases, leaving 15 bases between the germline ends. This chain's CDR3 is CASTQSLRMNTEAFF. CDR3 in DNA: TGTGCCAGCACACAGTCCCTCCGGATGAACACTGAAGCTTTCTTT.

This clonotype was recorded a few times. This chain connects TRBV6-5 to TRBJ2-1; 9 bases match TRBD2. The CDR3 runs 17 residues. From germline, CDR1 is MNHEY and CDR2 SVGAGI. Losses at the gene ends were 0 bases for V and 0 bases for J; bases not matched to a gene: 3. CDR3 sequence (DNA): TGTGCCAGCAGTTACTCGATTAGCGGGAGCTCCTACAATGAGCAGTTCTTC. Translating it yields CASSYSISGSSYNEQFF.

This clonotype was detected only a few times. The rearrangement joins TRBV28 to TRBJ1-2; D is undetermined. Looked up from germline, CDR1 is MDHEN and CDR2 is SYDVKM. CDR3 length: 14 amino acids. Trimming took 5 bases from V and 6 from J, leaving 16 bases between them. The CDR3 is CASSTTPGRDGYTF. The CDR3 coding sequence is TGTGCCAGCAGTACCACACCCGGGAGGGATGGCTACACCTTC.

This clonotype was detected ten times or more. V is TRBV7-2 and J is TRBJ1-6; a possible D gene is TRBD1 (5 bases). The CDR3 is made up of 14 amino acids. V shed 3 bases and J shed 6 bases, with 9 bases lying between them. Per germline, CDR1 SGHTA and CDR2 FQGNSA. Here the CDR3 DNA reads TGTGCCAGCAGCTTGACGGGGCTTAATTCACCCCTCCACTTT. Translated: CASSLTGLNSPLHF.

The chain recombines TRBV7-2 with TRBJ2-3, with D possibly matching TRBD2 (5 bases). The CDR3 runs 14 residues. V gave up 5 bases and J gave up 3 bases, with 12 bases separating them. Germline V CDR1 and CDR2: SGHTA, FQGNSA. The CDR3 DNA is TGTGCCAGCAGCGCTGATCGGGAAACAGATACGCAGTATTTT. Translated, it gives CASSADRETDTQYF.

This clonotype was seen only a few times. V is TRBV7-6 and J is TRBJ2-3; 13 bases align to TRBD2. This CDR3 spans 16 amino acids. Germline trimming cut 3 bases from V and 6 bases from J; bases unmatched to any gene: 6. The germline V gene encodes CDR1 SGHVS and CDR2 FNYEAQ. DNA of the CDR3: TGTGCCAGCAGCTTCGGACTAGCGGGAGTGGCGGATACGCAGTATTTT. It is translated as CASSFGLAGVADTQYF.

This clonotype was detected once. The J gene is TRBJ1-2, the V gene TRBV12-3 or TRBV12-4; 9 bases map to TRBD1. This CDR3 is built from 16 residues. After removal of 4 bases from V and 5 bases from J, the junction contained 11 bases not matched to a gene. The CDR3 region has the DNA TGTGCCAGCAGTTCCTTCGACCGGGACAGGGAATATGGCTACACCTTC. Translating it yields CASSSFDRDREYGYTF.